This T cell receptor (beta chain) is from a study (dated by TCRdb to the mid-2010s). Turning to the overall study: The study set out to test whether tumor-infiltrating Tregs in breast cancer get recruited from blood Tregs or are instead converted in situ from other CD4+ T cell subsets. Study-wide findings and limitations: Tumor-infiltrating Treg TCR alpha and beta sequences overlapped most with tumor naive CD4+ T cells, then with blood naive CD4+ T cells. The validation in the larger cohort was limited to a single TCR beta V-J rearrangement instead of whole repertoires. Tumor memory CD4+ T cell TCR gene usage was found to cluster with blood and lymph node memory CD4+ cells and with lymph node naive CD4+ cells.

The CDR3 covers 13 residues, taking in both the cysteine and the phenylalanine. The sequence is cut down to CDR3 DNA, 39 bases in frame from base 1. The germline V gene gives CDR1 as MNHEY and CDR2 as SVGAGI. Cells that were CD4+CD25+CD127-/low were the ones isolated as Tregs. Tregs, naive and memory CD4+ T cells from tumor, blood and ipsilateral draining lymph nodes of a handful of breast cancer patients underwent full-length TCR alpha and beta sequencing. Tumor tissue and lymph nodes from ipsilateral axillary dissection were perfused with PBS, minced and digested with collagenase I and hyaluronidase. Mononuclear cells from lymph nodes or around 53 ml of peripheral blood were isolated by Ficoll density gradient centrifugation. Sorted cell populations were confirmed by FACS to exceed 90% purity. Amplification of full-length TCR variable regions was done by 5' RACE PCR using constant-region reverse primers, and this step was followed by semi-nested PCR with Nested Universal Primer A. Using the ReliaPrep RNA Cell Miniprep System, total RNA was extracted, and the SMARTer RACE 5'/3' Kit was then used to reverse transcribe the RNA into 5'RACE-ready cDNA. Multiplex adaptors were used to barcode full-length TCR alpha and beta libraries, and the barcoded libraries were sequenced on an Illumina MiSeq. The study's own analysis went as follows. For each of nine subset-tissue groups, sequencing data from the five patients were combined, and the groups were compared by unsupervised clustering of TCR gene usage. The Morisita-Horn index was used to calculate repertoire similarity, with shared sequences weighted according to their contribution to each repertoire. In-frame beta chains were kept once TCRdb had trimmed the public reads at Q25 with fastp and called clones with MiXCR. For every CDR3 protein sequence, its rows merge into one entry that carries the most common genes and DNA. What appears here as the V and J calls and clone size reflects TCRdb's work, not the paper's. Present in this sample are roughly 45,000 distinct CDR3 sequences, around 23% of which were seen just once. The ten largest clones capture around 4% of the sample.

On this clonotype itself: The antigen it recognizes is unknown. A much larger clone lies a single base off, so this may be a read error.

The sequence is built from TRBV6-5 and TRBJ2-5; 7 junctional bases match TRBD2. This TCR was sampled from a female donor with breast cancer. The sample was Tregs sorted from a lymph node. The DNA sequence reads TGTGCCGGCAGTGGCTTAGCGGGAGAGACCCAGTACTTC. It encodes CAGSGLAGETQYF.